The subject of this entry is one T cell receptor beta chain. This clonotype was counted between two and nine times. This receptor's antigen is unknown. No qualities accompany the bases; no much larger clone lies one base away. The reads were generated on an Illumina HiSeq 2500. TCR beta libraries were prepared by quantitative 5'-RACE with molecular barcodes. The published analysis was carried out like this. A new computational method, built on a probabilistic model of VDJ rearrangement, was used to identify disease-linked TCR variants. TCRdb reprocessed the public reads (quality trimming at Q25 with fastp, clone calling with MiXCR) and kept in-frame beta chains. Rows are unified per CDR3 protein, each entry keeping the most common DNA and genes. The authors' filters were not applied to this entry. Counted in this sample were around 300,000 distinct CDR3 sequences; about 20% of them appeared once. The top ten hold approximately 3.7% of the sample.

The CDR3 numbers 15 residues from cysteine through phenylalanine. The only DNA kept is the CDR3, 45 bases in frame from the first base. Trimming takes 3 bases off V and 6 bases off J; junction bases not matched to a gene: 7. Based on the germline V gene (reference sequence), the CDR1 and CDR2 sequences are DFQATT and SNEGSKA. The source of the sample is a study of CD8 T cells in ankylosing spondylitis (dated by TCRdb to 2015 to 2018). At the level of the whole study: The study profiled T cell receptor beta repertoires in healthy donors and ankylosing spondylitis patients to find disease-linked TCR variants. The full study cohort was made up of 25 ankylosing spondylitis patients and some 100 healthy donors. Peripheral blood was sampled, and synovial fluid was also collected from ankylosing spondylitis patients. Overall results and qualifications from the work: A TCR beta motif made up of several highly homologous amino acid variants appeared to be characteristic of blood from ankylosing spondylitis patients. Significant enrichment of the disease-linked clones was reported in matched synovial fluid samples from ankylosing spondylitis patients. Some motif variants had previously been reported in the synovial fluid and blood of reactive arthritis patients, which suggests shared mechanisms of disease initiation. The disease-linked clones had a CD8+ phenotype and were found at relatively low frequencies in peripheral blood.

This sequence was found in a female donor with ankylosing spondylitis or in good health (not recorded which). The rearrangement combines TRBV20-1 with TRBJ2-1, with 11 bases in between that match TRBD2. Sequenced input: blood, either unsorted or a sorted T cell fraction (not recorded which). The CDR3 region has the sequence CSARATSGGLNEQFF. At the DNA level, the sequence is TGCAGTGCTAGGGCAACTAGCGGGGGACTCAATGAGCAGTTCTTC.